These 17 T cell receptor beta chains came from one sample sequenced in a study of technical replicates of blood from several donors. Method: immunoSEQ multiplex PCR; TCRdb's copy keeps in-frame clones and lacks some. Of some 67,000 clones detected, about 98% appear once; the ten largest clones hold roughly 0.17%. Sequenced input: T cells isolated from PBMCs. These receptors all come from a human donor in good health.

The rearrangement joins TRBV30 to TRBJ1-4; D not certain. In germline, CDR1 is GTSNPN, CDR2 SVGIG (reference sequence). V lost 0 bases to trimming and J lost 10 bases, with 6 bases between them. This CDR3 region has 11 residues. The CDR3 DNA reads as TGTGCCTGGAGTGTTCCAGGAAAACTGTTTTTT. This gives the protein CAWSVPGKLFF. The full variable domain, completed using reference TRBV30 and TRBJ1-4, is SQTIHQWPATLVQPVGSPLSLECTVEGTSNPNLYWYRQAAGRGLQLLFYSVGIGQISSEVPQNLSASRPQDRQFILSSKKLLLSDSGFYLCAWSVPGKLFFGSGTQLSVL.

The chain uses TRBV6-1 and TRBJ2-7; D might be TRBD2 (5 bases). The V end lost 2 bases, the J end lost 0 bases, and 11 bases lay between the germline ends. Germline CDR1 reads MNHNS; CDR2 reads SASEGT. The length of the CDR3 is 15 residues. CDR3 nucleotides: TGTGCCAGCAGTGAATTAGAGGGTCTCTCCTACGAGCAGTACTTC. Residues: CASSELEGLSYEQYF.

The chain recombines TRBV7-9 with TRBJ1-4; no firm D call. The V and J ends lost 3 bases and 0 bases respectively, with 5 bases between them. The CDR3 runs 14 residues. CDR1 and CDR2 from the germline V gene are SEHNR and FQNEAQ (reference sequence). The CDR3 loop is CASSFSATNEKLFF. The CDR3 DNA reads TGTGCCAGCAGCTTTTCGGCAACTAATGAAAAACTGTTTTTT.

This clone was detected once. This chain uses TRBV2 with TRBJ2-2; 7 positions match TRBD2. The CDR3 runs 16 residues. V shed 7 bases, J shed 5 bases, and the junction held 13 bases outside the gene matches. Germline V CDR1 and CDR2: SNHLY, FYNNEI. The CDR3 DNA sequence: TGTGCCAGCACCGGGGGGACCAGTTTCGGTACCGGGGAGCTGTTTTTT. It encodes CASTGGTSFGTGELFF.

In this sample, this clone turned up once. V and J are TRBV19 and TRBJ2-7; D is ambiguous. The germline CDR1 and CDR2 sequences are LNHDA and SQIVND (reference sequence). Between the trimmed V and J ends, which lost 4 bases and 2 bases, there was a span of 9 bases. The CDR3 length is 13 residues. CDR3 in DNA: TGTGCCAGTAGTAGGAGCCGAACCTACGAGCAGTACTTC. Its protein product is CASSRSRTYEQYF. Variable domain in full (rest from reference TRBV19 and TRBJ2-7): DGGITQSPKYLFRKEGQNVTLSCEQNLNHDAMYWYRQDPGQGLRLIYYSQIVNDFQKGDIAEGYSVSREKKESFPLTVTSAQKNPTAFYLCASSRSRTYEQYFGPGTRLTVT.

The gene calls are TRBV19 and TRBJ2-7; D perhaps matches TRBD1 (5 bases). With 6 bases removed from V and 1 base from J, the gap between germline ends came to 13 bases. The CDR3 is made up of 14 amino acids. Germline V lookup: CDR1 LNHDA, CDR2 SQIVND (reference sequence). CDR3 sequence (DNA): TGTGCCAGTAGACCTAGGGGAAATTCCTACGAGCAGTACTTC. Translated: CASRPRGNSYEQYF.

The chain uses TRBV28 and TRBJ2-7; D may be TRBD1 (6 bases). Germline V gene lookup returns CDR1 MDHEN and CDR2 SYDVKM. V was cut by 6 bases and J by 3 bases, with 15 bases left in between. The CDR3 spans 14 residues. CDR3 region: CASRSRGNGYEQYF. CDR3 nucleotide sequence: TGTGCCAGCAGGTCTAGGGGGAACGGCTACGAGCAGTACTTC. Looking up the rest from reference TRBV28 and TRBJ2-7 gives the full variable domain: DVKVTQSSRYLVKRTGEKVFLECVQDMDHENMFWYRQDPGLGLRLIYFSYDVKMKEKGDIPEGYSVSREKKERFSLILESASTNQTSMYLCASRSRGNGYEQYFGPGTRLTVT.

The DNA of the CDR3 is TGTGCCAGCAGTTTGGGCTTCCCCGGGGAGCTGTTTTTT. Its translation: CASSLGFPGELFF. The chain employs TRBV28 and TRBJ2-2; D is ambiguous. CDR1 and CDR2 (germline): MDHEN, SYDVKM. The V end lost 3 bases, the J end lost 6 bases, and 8 bases lay between the germline ends. The CDR3 has 13 amino acids.

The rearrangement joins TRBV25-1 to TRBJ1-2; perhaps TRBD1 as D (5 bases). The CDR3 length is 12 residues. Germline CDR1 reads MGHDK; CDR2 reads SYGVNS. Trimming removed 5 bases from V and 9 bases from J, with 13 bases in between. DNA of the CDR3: TGTGCCAGCAGTCGGTTAACAGGAAGCTACACCTTC. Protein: CASSRLTGSYTF.

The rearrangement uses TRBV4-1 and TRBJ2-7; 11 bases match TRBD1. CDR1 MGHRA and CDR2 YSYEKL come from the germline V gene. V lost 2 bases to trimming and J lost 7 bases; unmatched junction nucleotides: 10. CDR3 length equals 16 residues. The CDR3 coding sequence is TGCGCCAGCAGCCAATACGGGACAGGGGGGATCGGGGAGCAGTACTTC. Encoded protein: CASSQYGTGGIGEQYF.

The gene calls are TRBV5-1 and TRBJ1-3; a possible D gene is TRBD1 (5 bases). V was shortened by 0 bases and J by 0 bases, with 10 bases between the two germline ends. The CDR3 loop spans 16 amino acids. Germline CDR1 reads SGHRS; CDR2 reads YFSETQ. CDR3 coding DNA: TGCGCCAGCAGCTTGGCCGGGGGGGTCTCTGGAAACACCATATATTTT. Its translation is CASSLAGGVSGNTIYF.

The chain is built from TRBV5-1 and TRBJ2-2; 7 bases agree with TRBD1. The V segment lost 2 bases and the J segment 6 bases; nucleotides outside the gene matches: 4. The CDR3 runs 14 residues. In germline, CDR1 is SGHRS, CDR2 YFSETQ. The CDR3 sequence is CASSLGDSSGELFF. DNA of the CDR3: TGCGCCAGCAGCTTAGGGGACAGCTCCGGGGAGCTGTTTTTT.

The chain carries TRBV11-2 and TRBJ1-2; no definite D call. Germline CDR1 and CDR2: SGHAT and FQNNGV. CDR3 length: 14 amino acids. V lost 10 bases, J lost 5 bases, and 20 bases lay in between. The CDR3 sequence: CATYVSRGNYGYTF. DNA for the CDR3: TGTGCCACCTACGTCTCACGCGGGAATTATGGCTACACCTTC. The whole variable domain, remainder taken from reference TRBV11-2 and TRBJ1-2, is EAGVAQSPRYKIIEKRQSVAFWCNPISGHATLYWYQQILGQGPKLLIQFQNNGVVDDSQLPKDRFSAERLKGVDSTLKIQPAKLEDSAVYLCATYVSRGNYGYTFGSGTRLTVV.

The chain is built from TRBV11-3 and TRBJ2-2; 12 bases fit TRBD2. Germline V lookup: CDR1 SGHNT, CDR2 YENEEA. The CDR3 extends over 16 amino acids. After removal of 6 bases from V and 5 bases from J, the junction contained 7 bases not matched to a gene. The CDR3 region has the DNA TGTGCCAGCAGTTCCCGACTAGCGGGGGTTACCGGGGAGCTGTTTTTT. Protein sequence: CASSSRLAGVTGELFF.

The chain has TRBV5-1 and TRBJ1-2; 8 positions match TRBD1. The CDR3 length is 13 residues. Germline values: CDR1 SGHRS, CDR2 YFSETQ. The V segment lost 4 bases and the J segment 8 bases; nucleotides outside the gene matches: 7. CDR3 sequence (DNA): TGCGCCAGCAGCACGACAGGGGAACGAGGCTACACCTTC. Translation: CASSTTGERGYTF.

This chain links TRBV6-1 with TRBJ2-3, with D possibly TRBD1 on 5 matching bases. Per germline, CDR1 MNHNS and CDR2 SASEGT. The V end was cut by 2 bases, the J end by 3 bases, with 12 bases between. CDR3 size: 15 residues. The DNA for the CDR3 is TGTGCCAGCAGTGAACAGCAGGGAAGGACAGATACGCAGTATTTT. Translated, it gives CASSEQQGRTDTQYF.

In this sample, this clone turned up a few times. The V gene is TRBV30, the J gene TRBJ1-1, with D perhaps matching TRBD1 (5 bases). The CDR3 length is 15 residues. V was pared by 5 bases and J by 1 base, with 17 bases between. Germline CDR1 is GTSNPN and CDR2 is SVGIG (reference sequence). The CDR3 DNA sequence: TGTGCCTGGGGGGCCCTAGGGGCACGGAACACTGAAGCTTTCTTT. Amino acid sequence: CAWGALGARNTEAFF.